The 25 T cell receptor beta chains below come from one sample, sequenced in a study of T cells expressing NK-cell markers. TCRdb re-called the 5' RACE reads, yielding one record per CDR3 amino acid sequence without DNA. In total, the table holds approximately 420,000 distinct CDR3 sequences. The sequenced sample consisted of blood T cells: a sorted CD56 or NKG2C T cell subset, CD4+ or CD8+ T cells, or bulk PBMC T cells (not recorded which). These receptors were collected from a woman aged 45-59 years in good health.

This chain uses TRBV29-1 with TRBJ2-1; the TRBD2 assignment by TCRdb is unverifiable without DNA. In germline, CDR1 is SQVTM, CDR2 ANQGSEA. The CDR3 sequence is 12 residues long. CDR3 region: CSALAAPNEQFF.

V and J are TRBV5-1 and TRBJ2-1; the D gene TCRdb calls, TRBD1, cannot be checked with no DNA. Germline V gives CDR1 SGHRS, CDR2 YFSETQ. The CDR3 is 21 amino acids. The CDR3 here is CASSLRSGSGREKPTYNEQFF.

V gene TRBV20-1 combines with J gene TRBJ2-2; the D gene TCRdb calls, TRBD2, cannot be checked with no DNA. The CDR3 totals 14 residues. Looked up from germline, CDR1 is DFQATT and CDR2 is SNEGSKA (reference sequence). CDR3 sequence: CSARGLLDGGELFF.

This chain joins TRBV11-3 and TRBJ1-4. Germline V CDR1 and CDR2: SGHNT, YENEEA. The CDR3 extends over 13 amino acids. The CDR3 protein is CASSLLPAEKLFF.

The chain links TRBV28 to TRBJ2-4. The CDR3 is 15 residues long. Germline loops: CDR1 MDHEN, CDR2 SYDVKM. CDR3 residues: CASSVLLQAKNIQYF.

This sequence joins TRBV30 and TRBJ1-5; the TRBD1 assignment by TCRdb is unverifiable without DNA. CDR3 length: 14 amino acids. CDR1 and CDR2 (germline): GTSNPN, SVGIG (reference sequence). This chain's CDR3 is CAWASTGMNQPQHF.

The chain combines TRBV12-3 or TRBV12-4 with TRBJ2-5; with no DNA, the TCRdb D assignment of TRBD2 cannot be verified. The CDR3 has 14 residues. CDR3: CASRRGQPQETQYF.

V is TRBV2 and J is TRBJ1-4; TCRdb's assignment of TRBD1 cannot be checked, as there is no DNA. This CDR3 has 14 amino acids. From germline, CDR1 is SNHLY and CDR2 FYNNEI. The CDR3 sequence is CASSGPGQGEKLFF. Looking up the rest from reference TRBV2 and TRBJ1-4 gives the full variable domain: EPEVTQTPSHQVTQMGQEVILRCVPISNHLYFYWYRQILGQKVEFLVSFYNNEISEKSEIFDDQFSVERPDGSNFTLKIRSTKLEDSAMYFCASSGPGQGEKLFFGSGTQLSVL.

The genes are TRBV12-3 or TRBV12-4 and TRBJ1-2; TCRdb gives TRBD1 as the D gene, but with no DNA this cannot be confirmed. The CDR3 loop spans 15 amino acids. The CDR3 protein is CASSKTGSANYGYTF.

The rearrangement links TRBV6-2 or TRBV6-3 to TRBJ1-1; TCRdb's D call, TRBD1, is unchecked because there is no DNA. CDR1 is MNHEY and CDR2 is SVGEGT in the germline V gene. The CDR3 runs 17 residues. The CDR3 here is CASSYSTIEGRGAEAFF.

The chain employs TRBV12-5 and TRBJ2-2. CDR3 size: 15 residues. Germline values: CDR1 LGHNT, CDR2 FRNRAP. CDR3 residues: CASALGRQNTGELFF.

The J gene is TRBJ2-3, the V gene TRBV4-1; TCRdb lists TRBD2, though no DNA is available to test this call. Germline CDR1 MGHRA, CDR2 YSYEKL. The CDR3 is 16 amino acids. Here the CDR3 reads CASSGGLAGAADTQYF.

The chain joins TRBV7-9 to TRBJ2-1; there is no DNA to check the TCRdb D call of TRBD2. The CDR3 extends over 15 amino acids. Germline V CDR1 and CDR2: SEHNR, FQNEAQ (reference sequence). CDR3 protein: CASSHRTKPTNEQFF.

CDR3 region: CASSDLSGSGELFF. This chain joins TRBV25-1 and TRBJ2-2; TCRdb proposes TRBD1, but this gene call is untestable without DNA. The V gene's germline CDR1 is MGHDK and CDR2 SYGVNS. The CDR3 loop spans 14 amino acids.

The rearrangement joins TRBV11-3 to TRBJ2-5. In germline, CDR1 is SGHNT, CDR2 YENEEA. There are 13 residues in the CDR3. The chain's CDR3 is CASSLRFQETQYF.

CDR3: CASSPSPGGRRTDTQYF. The chain employs TRBV7-9 and TRBJ2-3; the TCRdb D gene call, TRBD2, has no DNA to confirm it. CDR1 and CDR2 from the germline V gene are SEHNR and FQNEAQ (reference sequence). The CDR3 covers 17 residues.

V gene TRBV6-5 combines with J gene TRBJ2-2; TCRdb indicates TRBD1, and absent DNA this call remains unverified. The germline CDR1 and CDR2 sequences are MNHEY and SVGAGI. The CDR3 is 14 amino acids. The CDR3 loop is CASGRDRGPGELFF.

The J gene is TRBJ2-1, the V gene TRBV11-2; checking the TCRdb D call of TRBD2 is not possible without DNA. The germline CDR1 and CDR2 sequences are SGHAT and FQNNGV. This CDR3 region has 16 residues. This CDR3 is CASSSRTDGYDNEQFF. Together with reference TRBV11-2 and TRBJ2-1, the CDR3 gives the full variable domain: EAGVAQSPRYKIIEKRQSVAFWCNPISGHATLYWYQQILGQGPKLLIQFQNNGVVDDSQLPKDRFSAERLKGVDSTLKIQPAKLEDSAVYLCASSSRTDGYDNEQFFGPGTRLTVL.

The chain employs TRBV20-1 and TRBJ2-1; TCRdb lists TRBD2, though no DNA is available to test this call. The CDR3 has 16 residues. Germline V gene sequence: CDR1 DFQATT, CDR2 SNEGSKA (reference sequence). CDR3 sequence: CSAIGLAGSSVNEQFF.

This rearrangement joins TRBV2 to TRBJ2-2. The germline gives CDR1 SNHLY, CDR2 FYNNEI. CDR3 length: 15 residues. This chain's CDR3 is CASSEIRTNTGELFF.

The V gene is TRBV20-1, the J gene TRBJ1-5; TCRdb proposes TRBD1, but this gene call is untestable without DNA. The CDR3 has 15 amino acids. Germline assignment: CDR1 DFQATT and CDR2 SNEGSKA (reference sequence). The CDR3 reads CSAAPDRALHQPQHF.

This chain links TRBV12-3 or TRBV12-4 with TRBJ2-2; TCRdb's assignment of TRBD1 cannot be checked, as there is no DNA. This CDR3 region has 16 residues. CDR3 amino acids: CASSSHRGSGTGELFF.

The chain combines TRBV4-1 with TRBJ2-7; absent DNA, TCRdb's TRBD2 call cannot be checked. Germline V gene lookup returns CDR1 MGHRA and CDR2 YSYEKL. CDR3 size: 13 residues. CDR3 residues: CASRREGSYEQYF.

This chain connects TRBV6-5 to TRBJ2-5; TCRdb indicates TRBD2, and absent DNA this call remains unverified. Germline CDR1 reads MNHEY; CDR2 reads SVGAGI. The length of the CDR3 is 14 residues. The CDR3 here is CASALGRFGGTQYF.

The chain employs TRBV6-6 and TRBJ2-3; TCRdb selects TRBD1, and the lack of DNA leaves this call unchecked. The germline gives CDR1 MNHNY, CDR2 SVGAGI (reference sequence). The CDR3 sequence is 13 residues long. CDR3 loop: CASSSPPTDTQYF.